What follows is one T cell receptor beta chain and its context. No antigen is known for it. TCRdb analysed the 5' RACE reads with MiXCR anew, one entry per CDR3 protein. The sample has some 86,000 distinct CDR3 sequences, around a quarter seen once. The record originates from a study of T-cell memory formation after mild COVID-19. For the study at large: TCR clusters were mostly confined to one donor each. Findings and caveats of the study: Memory sampled before infection contained some responding clones, suggesting cross-reactive memory joined. CD4/CD8 balance held among clones contracting day 15 to 85, and later expanders leaned CD4+. The authors did not confirm SARS-CoV-2 specificity of second-wave clones peaking day 37.

This CDR3 has 14 amino acids. The germline V and J ends were trimmed by 6 bases and 2 bases, with 11 bases remaining between them. CDR1 and CDR2 from the germline V gene are MNHEY and SVGEGT. This TCR derives from a man aged 18 to 30 who had mild COVID-19 (a few samples of this study predate the infection). Cell type and time point are not known. V usage is TRBV6-2 or TRBV6-3 and J usage is TRBJ2-1, with a tentative D call TRBD2 (5 bases). The sequenced sample was PBMCs or a T cell subset sorted from them (not recorded which). The CDR3 DNA sequence: TGTGCCAGCAGCTCTAGCTTGGCCTACAATGAGCAGTTCTTC. Translation: CASSSSLAYNEQFF.